These 2 T cell receptor beta chains originate from one sample sequenced in a study of blood T cells in healthy people across ages. PCR was performed a second time for about 7 to 11 cycles using a sample-barcoded 5' primer and a J-beta primer mix. TCRdb re-called the 5' RACE reads with MiXCR, one entry per CDR3 protein. The table records 1.4 million to 1.5 million distinct CDR3 sequences, approximately 38% of them present only once. What was sequenced was blood. These TCRs come from a woman under 30 in good health.

V is TRBV6-6 and J is TRBJ1-3; 9 bases fit TRBD1. The CDR3 loop spans 13 amino acids. Losses at the gene ends were 8 bases for V and 8 bases for J; bases not matched to a gene: 7. Germline lookup yields CDR1 MNHNY and CDR2 SVGAGI (reference sequence). The DNA of the CDR3 is TGTGCCAGCCGCGACAGGGGGGAAGACACCATATATTTT. Protein: CASRDRGEDTIYF.

This clonotype turned up a few times. The V and J genes are TRBV10-3 and TRBJ1-5; D perhaps matches TRBD1 (5 bases). The CDR3 length is 15 residues. Trimming shortened V by 3 bases and J by 3 bases, and 12 bases separated the two germline ends. Germline CDR1 and CDR2: ENHRY and SYGVKD. The CDR3 nucleotides read TGTGCCATCAGTGAAGGGGAGTCAGTCAATCAGCCCCAGCATTTT. The encoded protein is CAISEGESVNQPQHF.